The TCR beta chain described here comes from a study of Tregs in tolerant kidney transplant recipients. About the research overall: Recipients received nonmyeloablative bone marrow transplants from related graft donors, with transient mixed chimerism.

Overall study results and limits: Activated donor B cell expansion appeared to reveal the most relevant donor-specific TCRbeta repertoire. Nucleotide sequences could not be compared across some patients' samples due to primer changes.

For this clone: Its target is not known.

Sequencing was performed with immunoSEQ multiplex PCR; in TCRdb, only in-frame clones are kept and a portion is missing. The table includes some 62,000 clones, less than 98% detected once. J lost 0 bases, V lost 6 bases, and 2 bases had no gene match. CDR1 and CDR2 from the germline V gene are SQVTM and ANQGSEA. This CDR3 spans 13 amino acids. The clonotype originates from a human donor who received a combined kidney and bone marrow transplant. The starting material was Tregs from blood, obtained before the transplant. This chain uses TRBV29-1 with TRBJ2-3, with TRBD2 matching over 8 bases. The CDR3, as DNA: TGCAGCGTGACGGGGGGGAGCACAGATACGCAGTATTTT. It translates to CSVTGGSTDTQYF.